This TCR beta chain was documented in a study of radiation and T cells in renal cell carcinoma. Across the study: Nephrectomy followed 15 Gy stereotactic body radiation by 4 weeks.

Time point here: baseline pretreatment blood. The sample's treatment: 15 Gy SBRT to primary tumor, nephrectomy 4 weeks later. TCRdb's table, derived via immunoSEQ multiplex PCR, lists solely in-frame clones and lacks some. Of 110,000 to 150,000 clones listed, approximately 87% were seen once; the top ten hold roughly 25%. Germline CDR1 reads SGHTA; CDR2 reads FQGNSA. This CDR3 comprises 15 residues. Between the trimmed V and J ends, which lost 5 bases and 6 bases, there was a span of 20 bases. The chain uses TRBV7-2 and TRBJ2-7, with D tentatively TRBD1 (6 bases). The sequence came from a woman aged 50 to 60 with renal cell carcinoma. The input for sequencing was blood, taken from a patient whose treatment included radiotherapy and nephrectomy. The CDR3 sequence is CASSRVEWDTGEQYF. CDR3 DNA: TGTGCCAGCAGCCGGGTCGAGTGGGACACCGGCGAGCAGTACTTC. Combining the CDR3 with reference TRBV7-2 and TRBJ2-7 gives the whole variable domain GAGVSQSPSNKVTEKGKDVELRCDPISGHTALYWYRQSLGQGLEFLIYFQGNSAPDKSGLPSDRFSAERTGGSVSTLTIQRTQQEDSAVYLCASSRVEWDTGEQYFGPGTRLTVT.